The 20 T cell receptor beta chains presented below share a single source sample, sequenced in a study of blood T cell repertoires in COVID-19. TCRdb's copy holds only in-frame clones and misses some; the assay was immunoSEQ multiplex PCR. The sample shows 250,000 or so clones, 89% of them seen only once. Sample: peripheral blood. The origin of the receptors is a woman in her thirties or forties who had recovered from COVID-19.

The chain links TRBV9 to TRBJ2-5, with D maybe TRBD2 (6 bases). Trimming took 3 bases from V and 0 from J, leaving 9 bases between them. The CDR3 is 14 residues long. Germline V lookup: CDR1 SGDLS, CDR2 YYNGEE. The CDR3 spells CASSERDYQETQYF. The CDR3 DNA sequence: TGTGCCAGCAGCGAACGGGACTACCAAGAGACCCAGTACTTC.

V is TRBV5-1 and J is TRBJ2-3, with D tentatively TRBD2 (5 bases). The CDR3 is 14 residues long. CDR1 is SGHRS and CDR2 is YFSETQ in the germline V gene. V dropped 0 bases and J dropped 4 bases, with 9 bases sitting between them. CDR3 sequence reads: CASSLAGEADTQYF. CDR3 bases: TGCGCCAGCAGCTTGGCCGGGGAAGCAGATACGCAGTATTTT.

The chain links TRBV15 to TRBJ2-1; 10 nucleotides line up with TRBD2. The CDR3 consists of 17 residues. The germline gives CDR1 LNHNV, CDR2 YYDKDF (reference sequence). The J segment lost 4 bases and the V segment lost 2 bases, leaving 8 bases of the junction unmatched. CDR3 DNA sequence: TGTGCCACCAGCAGACCCTCAGCGGGGGGGGTTTACAATGAGCAGTTCTTC. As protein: CATSRPSAGGVYNEQFF. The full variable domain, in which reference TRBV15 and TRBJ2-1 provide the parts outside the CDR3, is DAMVIQNPRYQVTQFGKPVTLSCSQTLNHNVMYWYQQKSSQAPKLLFHYYDKDFNNEADTPDNFQSRRPNTSFCFLDIRSPGLGDTAMYLCATSRPSAGGVYNEQFFGPGTRLTVL.

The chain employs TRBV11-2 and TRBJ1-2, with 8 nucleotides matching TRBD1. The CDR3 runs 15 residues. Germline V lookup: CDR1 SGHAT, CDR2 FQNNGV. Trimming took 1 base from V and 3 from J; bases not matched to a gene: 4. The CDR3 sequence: CASSLVTGAHYGYTF. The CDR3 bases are TGTGCCAGCAGCTTAGTGACAGGGGCACACTATGGCTACACCTTC.

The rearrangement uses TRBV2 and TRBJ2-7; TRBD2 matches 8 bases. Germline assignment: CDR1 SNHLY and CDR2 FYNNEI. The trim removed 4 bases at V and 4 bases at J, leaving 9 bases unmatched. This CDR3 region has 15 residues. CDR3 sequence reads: CASSVKAGAHYEQYV. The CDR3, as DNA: TGTGCCAGCAGTGTGAAAGCGGGGGCCCATTACGAGCAGTACGTC.

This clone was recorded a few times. The CDR3 here is CASSPSPLRGGETQYF. The CDR3 region has the DNA TGTGCCAGCAGCCCGAGCCCCCTACGGGGGGGCGAGACCCAGTACTTC. The chain uses TRBV9 and TRBJ2-5, with TRBD2 matching over 8 bases. The CDR3 consists of 16 residues. Trimming took 4 bases from V and 5 from J; bases not matched to a gene: 13. Germline assignment: CDR1 SGDLS and CDR2 YYNGEE. Looking up the rest from reference TRBV9 and TRBJ2-5 gives the full variable domain: DSGVTQTPKHLITATGQRVTLRCSPRSGDLSVYWYQQSLDQGLQFLIQYYNGEERAKGNILERFSAQQFPDLHSELNLSSLELGDSALYFCASSPSPLRGGETQYFGPGTRLLVL.

Here the CDR3 reads CASSDFRTPFDSGNTIYF. The CDR3 bases are TGTGCCAGTAGTGATTTCAGGACACCGTTTGACTCTGGAAACACCATATATTTT. The chain employs TRBV19 and TRBJ1-3; weak D call: TRBD1 (5 bases). Germline CDR1 is LNHDA and CDR2 is SQIVND (reference sequence). The CDR3 contains 18 residues. Trimming pared 5 bases from V and 0 bases from J, leaving 20 bases between.

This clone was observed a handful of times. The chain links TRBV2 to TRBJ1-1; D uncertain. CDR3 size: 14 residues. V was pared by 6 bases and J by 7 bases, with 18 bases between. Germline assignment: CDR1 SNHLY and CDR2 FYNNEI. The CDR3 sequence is CASSPPVRRNEAFF. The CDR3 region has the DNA TGTGCCAGCAGCCCACCGGTGAGGCGCAATGAAGCTTTCTTT.

The CDR3 DNA reads TGTGCCAGCAGTCCCGGACAGGGGAACAACTATGGCTACACCTTC. Protein sequence: CASSPGQGNNYGYTF. The V and J genes are TRBV6-6 and TRBJ1-2; 9 bases match TRBD1. This CDR3 has 15 amino acids. J was trimmed by 2 bases and V by 5 bases; bases with no gene match: 6. Germline V lookup: CDR1 MNHNY, CDR2 SVGAGI (reference sequence).

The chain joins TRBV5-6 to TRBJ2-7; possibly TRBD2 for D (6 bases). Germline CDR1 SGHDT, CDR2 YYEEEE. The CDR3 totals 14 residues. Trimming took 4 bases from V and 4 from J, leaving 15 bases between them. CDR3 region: CASSPRDSGYEQYV. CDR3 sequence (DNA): TGTGCCAGCAGCCCAAGGGACTCAGGGTACGAGCAGTACGTC.

CDR3 nucleotide sequence: TGTGCCAGCCCTGTTAGGGCAGGGGACACCGGGGAGCTGTTTTTT. This encodes CASPVRAGDTGELFF. The rearrangement links TRBV5-4 to TRBJ2-2, with D possibly TRBD1 on 6 matching bases. CDR3 size: 15 residues. Per the germline V gene, CDR1 is SGHNT and CDR2 is YYREEE (reference sequence). The V and J ends lost 7 bases and 3 bases respectively, with 16 bases between them.

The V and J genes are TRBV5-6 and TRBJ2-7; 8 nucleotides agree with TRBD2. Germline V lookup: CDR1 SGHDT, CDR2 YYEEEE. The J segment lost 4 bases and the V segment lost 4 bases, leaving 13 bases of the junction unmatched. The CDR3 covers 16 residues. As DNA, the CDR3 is TGTGCCAGCAGCCCAACCTCTAGCGGGCTTTCGTACGAGCAGTACGTC. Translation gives CASSPTSSGLSYEQYV.

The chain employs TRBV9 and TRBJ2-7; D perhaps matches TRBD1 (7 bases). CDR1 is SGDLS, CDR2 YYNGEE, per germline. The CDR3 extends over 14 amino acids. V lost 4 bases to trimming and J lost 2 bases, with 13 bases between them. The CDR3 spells CASSPRDRTYEQYF. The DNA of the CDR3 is TGTGCCAGCAGCCCGCGGGACAGAACCTACGAGCAGTACTTC.

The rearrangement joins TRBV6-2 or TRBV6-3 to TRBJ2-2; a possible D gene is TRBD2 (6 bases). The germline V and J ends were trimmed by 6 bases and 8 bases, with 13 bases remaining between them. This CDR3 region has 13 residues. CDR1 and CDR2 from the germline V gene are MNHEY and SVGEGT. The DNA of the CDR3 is TGTGCCAGCAGCCAGGGACTTGCGGGGGAGCTGTTTTTT. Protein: CASSQGLAGELFF.

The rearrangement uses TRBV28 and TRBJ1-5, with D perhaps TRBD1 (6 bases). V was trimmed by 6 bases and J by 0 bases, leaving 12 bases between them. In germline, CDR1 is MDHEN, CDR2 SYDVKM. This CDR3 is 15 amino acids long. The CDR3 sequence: CASRPGAASNQPQHF. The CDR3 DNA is TGTGCCAGCAGGCCAGGGGCTGCTAGCAATCAGCCCCAGCATTTT. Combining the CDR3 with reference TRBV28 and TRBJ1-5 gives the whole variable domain DVKVTQSSRYLVKRTGEKVFLECVQDMDHENMFWYRQDPGLGLRLIYFSYDVKMKEKGDIPEGYSVSREKKERFSLILESASTNQTSMYLCASRPGAASNQPQHFGDGTRLSIL.

For the CDR3, the DNA is TGTGCCAGCAGGACAGGGCCCAATGGCTACACCTTC. Its translation is CASRTGPNGYTF. V gene TRBV6-5 combines with J gene TRBJ1-2; 7 bases are shared with TRBD1. V was pared by 6 bases and J by 6 bases, with 4 bases of the junction left unmatched. Germline CDR1 is MNHEY and CDR2 is SVGAGI. This CDR3 region has 12 residues.

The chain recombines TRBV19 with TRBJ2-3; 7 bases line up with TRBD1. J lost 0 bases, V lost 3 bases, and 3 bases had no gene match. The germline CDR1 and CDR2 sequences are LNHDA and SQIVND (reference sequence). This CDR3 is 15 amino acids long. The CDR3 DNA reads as TGTGCCAGTAGTATGGGACAGACTAGCACAGATACGCAGTATTTT. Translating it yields CASSMGQTSTDTQYF.

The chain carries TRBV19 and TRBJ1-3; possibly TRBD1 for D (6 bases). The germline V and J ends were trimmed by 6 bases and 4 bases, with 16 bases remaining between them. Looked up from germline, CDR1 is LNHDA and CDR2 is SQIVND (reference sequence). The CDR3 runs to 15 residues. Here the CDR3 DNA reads TGTGCCAGTAGGGAGAGGGGGATAGCAGGAAACACCATATATTTT. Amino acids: CASRERGIAGNTIYF. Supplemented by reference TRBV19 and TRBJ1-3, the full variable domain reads DGGITQSPKYLFRKEGQNVTLSCEQNLNHDAMYWYRQDPGQGLRLIYYSQIVNDFQKGDIAEGYSVSREKKESFPLTVTSAQKNPTAFYLCASRERGIAGNTIYFGEGSWLTVV.

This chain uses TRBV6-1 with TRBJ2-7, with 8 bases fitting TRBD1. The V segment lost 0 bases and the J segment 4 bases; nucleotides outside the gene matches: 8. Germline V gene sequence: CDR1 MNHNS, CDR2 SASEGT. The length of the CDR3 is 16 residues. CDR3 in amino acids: CASSEARGQGHYEQYV. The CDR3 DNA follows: TGTGCCAGCAGTGAAGCTAGAGGACAGGGCCATTACGAGCAGTACGTC.

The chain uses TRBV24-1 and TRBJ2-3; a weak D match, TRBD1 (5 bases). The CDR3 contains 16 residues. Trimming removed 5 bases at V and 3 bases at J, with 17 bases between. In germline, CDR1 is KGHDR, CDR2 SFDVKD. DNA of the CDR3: TGTGCCACCAGTGCACCGAAGGGGCTGGGTACAGATACGCAGTATTTT. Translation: CATSAPKGLGTDTQYF.